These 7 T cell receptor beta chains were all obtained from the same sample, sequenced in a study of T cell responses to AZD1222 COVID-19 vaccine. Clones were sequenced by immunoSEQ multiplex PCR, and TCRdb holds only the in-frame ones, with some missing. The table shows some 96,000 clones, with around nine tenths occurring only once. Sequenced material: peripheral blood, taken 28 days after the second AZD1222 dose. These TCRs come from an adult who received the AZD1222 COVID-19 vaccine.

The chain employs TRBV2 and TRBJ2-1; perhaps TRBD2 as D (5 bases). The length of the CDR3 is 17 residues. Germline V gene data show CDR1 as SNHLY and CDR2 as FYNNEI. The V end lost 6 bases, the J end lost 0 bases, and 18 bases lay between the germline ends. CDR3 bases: TGTGCCAGCAGCCTGAGAGGGAGCGAGAGCTCCTACAATGAGCAGTTCTTC. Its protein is CASSLRGSESSYNEQFF. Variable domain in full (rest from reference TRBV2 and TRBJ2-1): EPEVTQTPSHQVTQMGQEVILRCVPISNHLYFYWYRQILGQKVEFLVSFYNNEISEKSEIFDDQFSVERPDGSNFTLKIRSTKLEDSAMYFCASSLRGSESSYNEQFFGPGTRLTVL.

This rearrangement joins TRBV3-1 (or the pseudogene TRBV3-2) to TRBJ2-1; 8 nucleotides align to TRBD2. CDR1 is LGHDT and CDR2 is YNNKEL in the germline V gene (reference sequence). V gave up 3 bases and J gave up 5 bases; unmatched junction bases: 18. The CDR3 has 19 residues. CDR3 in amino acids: CASSHERRLATKLDNEQFF. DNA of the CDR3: TGTGCCAGCAGCCACGAACGGAGACTAGCGACCAAACTAGACAATGAGCAGTTCTTC.

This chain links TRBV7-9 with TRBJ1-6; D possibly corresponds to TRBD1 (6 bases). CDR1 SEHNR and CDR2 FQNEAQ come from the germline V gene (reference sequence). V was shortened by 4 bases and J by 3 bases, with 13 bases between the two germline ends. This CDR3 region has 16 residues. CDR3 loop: CASSSNRAGYNSPLHF. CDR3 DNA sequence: TGTGCCAGCAGCTCCAACAGGGCTGGCTATAATTCACCCCTCCACTTT.

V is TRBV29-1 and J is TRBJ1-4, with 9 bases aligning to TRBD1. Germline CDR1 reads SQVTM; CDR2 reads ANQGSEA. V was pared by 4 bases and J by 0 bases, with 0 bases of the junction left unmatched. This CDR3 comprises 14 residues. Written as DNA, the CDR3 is TGCAGCGTTGGACAGGGGGCAACTAATGAAAAACTGTTTTTT. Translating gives CSVGQGATNEKLFF.

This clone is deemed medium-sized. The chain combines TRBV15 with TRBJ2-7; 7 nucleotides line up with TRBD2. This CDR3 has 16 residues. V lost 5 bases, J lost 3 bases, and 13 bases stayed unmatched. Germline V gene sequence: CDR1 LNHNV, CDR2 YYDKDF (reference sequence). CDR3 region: CATSHDTGRFFYEQYF. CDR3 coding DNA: TGTGCCACCAGCCACGACACCGGGAGGTTTTTCTACGAGCAGTACTTC.

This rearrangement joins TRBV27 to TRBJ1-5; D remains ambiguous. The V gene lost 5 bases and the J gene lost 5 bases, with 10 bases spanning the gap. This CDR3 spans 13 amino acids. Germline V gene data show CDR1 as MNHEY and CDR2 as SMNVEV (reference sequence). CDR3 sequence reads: CASSNIGDQPQHF. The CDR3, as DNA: TGTGCCAGCAGTAATATCGGGGATCAGCCCCAGCATTTT.

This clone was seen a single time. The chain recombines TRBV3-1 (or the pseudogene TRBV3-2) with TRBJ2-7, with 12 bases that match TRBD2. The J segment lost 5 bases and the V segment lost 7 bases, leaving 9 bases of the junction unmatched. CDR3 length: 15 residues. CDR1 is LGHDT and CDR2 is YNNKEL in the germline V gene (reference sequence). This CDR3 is CASTPTSGRWNEQYF. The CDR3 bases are TGTGCCAGCACCCCGACTAGCGGGAGATGGAACGAGCAGTACTTC.